One sample yielded the 9 T cell receptor beta chains listed below, sequenced in a study of T-cell reconstitution after alpha-beta-depleted transplantation in children. Unique molecular identifiers were incorporated when the TCRbeta library was constructed. Each CDR3 protein is one row after TCRdb ran MiXCR on the PCR reads. The sample yields about 830,000 distinct CDR3 sequences, 15% to 20% seen once. The material sequenced was PBMCs, mostly from graft donor cells, taken 360 days after TCRalphabeta/CD19-depleted stem cell transplant. The receptors stem from a male patient aged 5 to 17 who had a stem cell transplant for acute lymphoblastic leukemia, so the T cells may come from the graft donor.

The chain uses TRBV7-9 and TRBJ2-7; perhaps TRBD1 as D (5 bases). The CDR3 runs 13 residues. Germline V gene lookup returns CDR1 SEHNR and CDR2 FQNEAQ (reference sequence). Between the trimmed V and J ends, which lost 5 bases and 4 bases, there was a span of 12 bases. CDR3 loop: CASSPTRQYEQYF. CDR3 nucleotides: TGTGCCAGCAGCCCCACCCGACAGTACGAGCAGTACTTC.

The V call is TRBV12-3 or TRBV12-4, the J call TRBJ2-7; 7 nucleotides line up with TRBD1. V was clipped by 5 bases and J by 11 bases; unmatched bases: 9. The CDR3 totals 12 residues. CDR3 coding DNA: TGTGCCAGCAGTCTTGGGGACAGCCGAAAGTACTTC. Translation gives CASSLGDSRKYF.

The rearrangement uses TRBV27 and TRBJ2-1; D possibly corresponds to TRBD2 (5 bases). Germline V lookup: CDR1 MNHEY, CDR2 SMNVEV (reference sequence). V was shortened by 4 bases and J by 4 bases, with 11 bases between the two germline ends. This CDR3 has 14 amino acids. CDR3 loop: CASSSVRGYNEQFF. The CDR3 DNA follows: TGTGCCAGCAGTTCGGTACGAGGGTACAATGAGCAGTTCTTC.

This clonotype has only a few counts. The DNA is omitted, as the CDR3 cannot be located on it reliably, and the CDR3 follows TCRdb's listing. The chain carries TRBV12-3 or TRBV12-4 and TRBJ2-3; TRBD1 is the table's D call and was not checked against the DNA. The CDR3 contains 16 residues when both ends are counted. The CDR3 loop reads CASSRLSGPYTDTQYF.

This clonotype showed up just a few times. V is TRBV29-1 and J is TRBJ1-1; no clear D gene. Germline CDR1 SQVTM, CDR2 ANQGSEA. The CDR3 contains 12 residues. V was shortened by 4 bases and J by 4 bases, with 10 bases between the two germline ends. DNA of the CDR3: TGCAGCGTTGTAGGTAGTCGCACTGAAGCTTTCTTT. It specifies CSVVGSRTEAFF.

Only a few counts were recorded for this clonotype. This chain uses TRBV3-1 with TRBJ2-3; no clear D. Trimming took 3 bases from V and 5 from J, leaving 9 bases between them. This CDR3 contains 13 residues. Germline CDR1 reads LGHDT; CDR2 reads YNNKEL (reference sequence). This chain's CDR3 is CASSQVPGDTQYF. The CDR3 nucleotides read TGTGCCAGCAGCCAGGTCCCGGGAGATACGCAGTATTTT.

This clonotype was seen more than once but under ten times. V and J are TRBV4-1 and TRBJ2-7; 7 bases are a match to TRBD2. Germline V gene sequence: CDR1 MGHRA, CDR2 YSYEKL. This CDR3 has 16 amino acids. V was pared by 4 bases and J by 0 bases, with 9 bases of the junction left unmatched. DNA for the CDR3: TGCGCCAGCAGCCTACTAAGGGCTAGCGGCTCCTACGAGCAGTACTTC. Its protein product is CASSLLRASGSYEQYF.

The V call is TRBV19, the J call TRBJ1-2, with D possibly TRBD1 on 5 matching bases. The germline CDR1 and CDR2 sequences are LNHDA and SQIVND (reference sequence). V was shortened by 7 bases and J by 6 bases, with 18 bases between the two germline ends. The CDR3 covers 14 residues. CDR3 nucleotides: TGTGCCAGTAATAAGTTCACAGGAGGAAATGGCTACACCTTC. This encodes CASNKFTGGNGYTF.

This clonotype was seen only a few times. V gene TRBV20-1 combines with J gene TRBJ2-5, with TRBD1 matching 9 bases. The germline CDR1 and CDR2 sequences are DFQATT and SNEGSKA (reference sequence). The CDR3 sequence is 15 residues long. V was clipped by 1 base and J by 6 bases; unmatched bases: 9. In DNA form, the CDR3 reads TGCAGTGCTAGAGGGACAGGGGAAGGTTTGAAGACCCAGTACTTC. Translated, it gives CSARGTGEGLKTQYF.